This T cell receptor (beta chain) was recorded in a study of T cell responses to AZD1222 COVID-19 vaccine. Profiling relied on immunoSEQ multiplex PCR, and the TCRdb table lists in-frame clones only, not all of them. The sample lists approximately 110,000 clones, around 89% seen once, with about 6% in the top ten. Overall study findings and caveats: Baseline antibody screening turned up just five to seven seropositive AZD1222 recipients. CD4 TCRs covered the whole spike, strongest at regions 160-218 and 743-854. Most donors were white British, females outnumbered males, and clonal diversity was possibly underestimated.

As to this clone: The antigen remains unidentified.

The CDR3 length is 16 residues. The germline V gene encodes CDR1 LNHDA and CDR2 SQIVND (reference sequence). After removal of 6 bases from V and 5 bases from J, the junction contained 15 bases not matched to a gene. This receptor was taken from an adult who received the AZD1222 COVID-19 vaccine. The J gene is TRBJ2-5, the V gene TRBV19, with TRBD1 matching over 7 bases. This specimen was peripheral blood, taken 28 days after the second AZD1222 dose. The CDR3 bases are TGTGCCAGTAGCCTCCAAGTTGTAGGGGGCGGCGAGACCCAGTACTTC. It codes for CASSLQVVGGGETQYF.